This TCR beta chain was captured in a study of post-analysis software for immune sequencing data. Findings and caveats of the study: Relative to controls, patients with multiple sclerosis showed significantly lower normalized Chao1 diversity. F-measure co-clustering was strong for batch-matched samples. Higher frequency in patients than in controls was seen for five TRBV segments, with TRBV5-6, TRBV5-1 and TRBV20-1 among them.

CDR1 SQVTM and CDR2 ANQGSEA come from the germline V gene. This CDR3 contains 15 residues. The J segment lost 6 bases and the V segment lost 7 bases, leaving 8 bases of the junction unmatched. Of note for this clonotype: Antigen: not known.

Prepared libraries of TCR beta cDNA carried unique molecular identifiers. TCRdb used MiXCR to reprocess the PCR reads, holding one entry per CDR3 protein. The repertoire has about 800,000 distinct CDR3 sequences, less than 35% of them found once; the top ten carry approximately 0.55%. The chain couples TRBV29-1 to TRBJ2-3, with 15 bases that match TRBD2. Sequenced material: blood. This clonotype was obtained from a girl under 18 with multiple sclerosis. The CDR3 reads CSGGLAGGKTDTQYF. CDR3 DNA: TGCAGCGGGGGACTAGCGGGAGGAAAAACGGATACGCAGTATTTT.